This T cell receptor beta chain was documented in a study of regulatory T cells in long-lasting Graves disease. Overall study context: Patients newly diagnosed with Graves' had been on antithyroid drugs for under 3 months. Points from the study as a whole: Persistent patients shared more public clonotypes (about 2,900) than new patients (about 1,000).

Ten or more counts support this clonotype. Antigen specificity is unknown. CDR1 is SGHVS, CDR2 FNYEAQ, per germline. Trimming at V came to 5 bases and at J to 4 bases, leaving 12 bases not matched to a gene. There are 16 residues in the CDR3. Described time point: newly diagnosed GD, antithyroid drugs for less than 3 months. TCR sequences were obtained from RNA taken from PBMCs. Arm-PCR of CDR3 regions and iRepertoire HTBI primers were used to build TCR beta libraries. TCRdb processed the multiplex PCR reads anew with MiXCR; each CDR3 protein has one entry. The table shows approximately 310,000 distinct CDR3 sequences, with about 18% occurring only once.

The chain carries TRBV7-6 and TRBJ2-3; 7 positions agree with TRBD2. This TCR was sampled from a female donor with Graves disease. The sample in question was peripheral blood mononuclear cells (PBMCs), obtained at new diagnosis, from a patient treated with antithyroid drugs. The CDR3 here is CASSPSLAQGADTQYF. The CDR3 nucleotides read TGTGCCAGCAGCCCATCACTAGCGCAAGGGGCAGATACGCAGTATTTT.